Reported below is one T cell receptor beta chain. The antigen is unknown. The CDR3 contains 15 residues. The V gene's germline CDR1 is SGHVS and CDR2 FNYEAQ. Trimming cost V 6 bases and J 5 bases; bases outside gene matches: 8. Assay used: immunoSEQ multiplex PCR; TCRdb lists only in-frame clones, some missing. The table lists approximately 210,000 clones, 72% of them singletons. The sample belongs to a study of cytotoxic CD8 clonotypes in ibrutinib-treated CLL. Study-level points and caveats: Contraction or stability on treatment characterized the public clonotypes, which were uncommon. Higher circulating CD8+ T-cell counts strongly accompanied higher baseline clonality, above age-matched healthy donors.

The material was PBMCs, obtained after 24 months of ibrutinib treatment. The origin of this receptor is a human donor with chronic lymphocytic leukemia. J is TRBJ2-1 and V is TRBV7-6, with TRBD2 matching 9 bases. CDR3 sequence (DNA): TGTGCCAGCAGTTGGGGCGGGAGGGCACACAATGAGCAGTTCTTC. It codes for CASSWGGRAHNEQFF.